The rows below give T cell receptor beta chains drawn from one sample of a study of response to subunit inactivated influenza vaccine. From the RT-PCR reads, TCRdb called clonotypes with MiXCR, one entry per CDR3 protein. There are about 500,000 distinct CDR3 sequences in the sample; roughly 7.6% occur only once, and about an eighth lies in the top ten. The sequencing used PBMCs from blood, collected about 23 months after vaccination. The receptors stem from a man between 50 and 70 years old who received an inactivated influenza vaccine. CDR3s include the opening cysteine and the closing phenylalanine or tryptophan. The D gene is left open where the match is weak. Where a row states a size, it is once, few, many or the class of an expanded clone; other rows omit it.

>.|TRBJ2-5|TRBV9|few
TGTGCCAGCAGCGGTTCAATAGCGCTGAACCTAGAGACCCAGTACTTC
CASSGSIALNLETQYF
>.|TRBJ2-1|TRBV3-1|.
TGTGCCAGCAGCCAAGATAACAGTTATTACCAGTTCTTC
CASSQDNSYYQFF
>.|TRBJ1-6|TRBV7-2|.
TGTGCCAGCAGCTTAGGGACATCCTATAATTCACCCCTCCACTTT
CASSLGTSYNSPLHF
>.|TRBJ1-1|TRBV30|few
TGTGCCTGGAAGGGCCAGGGTGGGGGAGCTTTCTTT
CAWKGQGGGAFF
>.|TRBJ2-7|TRBV3-1|.
TGTGCCAGCAGCCAAGGCTCTGGTGAGCAGTACTTC
CASSQGSGEQYF
>.|TRBJ1-1|TRBV29-1|few
TGCAGCGTCGGGGCTTGGAACACTGAAGCTTTCTTT
CSVGAWNTEAFF
>TRBD2|TRBJ2-1|TRBV7-8|few
TGTGCCAGCAGCTTAGATAGCGGGAGGGCTTACAATGAGCAGTTCTTC
CASSLDSGRAYNEQFF
>TRBD2|TRBJ2-1|TRBV24-1|many
TGTGCCACCAGTGAACTAGCGGGAGCCGCCTACAATGAGCAGTTCTTC
CATSELAGAAYNEQFF
>TRBD2|TRBJ2-1|TRBV20-1|.
TGCAGTGCTCCTTGGGGGGGGTGGAATGAGCAGTTCTTC
CSAPWGGWNEQFF
>.|TRBJ2-3|TRBV20-1|.
TGCAGTGCTAGAGATGAGCGACGGGGCACAGATACGCAGTATTTT
CSARDERRGTDTQYF
>TRBD2|TRBJ2-3|TRBV20-1|.
TGCAGTCCTCATAGCGGGCCGAGCACAGATACGCAGTATTTT
CSPHSGPSTDTQYF
>TRBD2|TRBJ2-5|TRBV5-4|.
TGTGCCAGCAGCTTGAGGAGAGCGGGGGGGGAGACCCAGTACTTC
CASSLRRAGGETQYF
>.|TRBJ1-1|TRBV11-2|.
TGTGCCAGCAGCTTAGGTAATCTGTGGGACACTGAAGCTTTCTTT
CASSLGNLWDTEAFF
>TRBD1|TRBJ2-1|TRBV5-1|few
TGCGCCAGCAGCCCCTACAGGGGCGACAATGAGCAGTTCTTC
CASSPYRGDNEQFF
>TRBD1|TRBJ1-1|TRBV6-5|few
TGTGCCAGCAGTTACCGCCCGCCGGGACAGCAACCGACTGAAGCTTTCTTT
CASSYRPPGQQPTEAFF
>.|TRBJ2-7|TRBV2|.
TGTGCCGGAAAAGGGGGGAGATCCTACGAGCAGTACTTC
CAGKGGRSYEQYF
>TRBD1|TRBJ1-2|TRBV28|.
TGTGCCAGCAGTGCCGGGACAGGGGCTCACTATGGCTACACCTTC
CASSAGTGAHYGYTF